This TCR beta chain is drawn from a study of Graves' ophthalmopathy and Graves' hyperthyroidism. General study results and limits: A model of 13 signatures distinguished ophthalmopathy from stable hyperthyroidism at approximately 89% sensitivity and 70% to 84% specificity.

The TCR beta CDR3 regions underwent amplification from RNA transcripts. Second-round multiplex PCR came after first-round RT-PCR with HTBI primers. TCRdb recomputed calls from the multiplex PCR reads with MiXCR, one row per CDR3 protein. The top ten clones hold roughly 6.9% of a sample with about 620,000 distinct CDR3 sequences, about 20% of them seen once. At least ten counts were recorded for this clonotype. Its specificity is not known. The stable label applied to hyperthyroidism with no ophthalmopathy within 18 months of follow-up. Newly diagnosed hyperthyroidism donors, aged 18 to 65, duration under 2 months. A volume of about 9.7 ml of fresh peripheral blood supplied the PBMCs. V was pared by 0 bases and J by 5 bases, with 11 bases between. The germline V gene has CDR1 SEHNR and CDR2 FQNEAQ (reference sequence). This CDR3 region has 14 residues.

The genes are TRBV7-9 and TRBJ2-7, with no clear D. The sample consisted of peripheral blood. The source is a woman aged 18-35 years with stable Graves' hyperthyroidism. Some clones in this sample may be carry-over from other donors' samples. DNA of the CDR3: TGTGCCAGCAGCTTAGCGCTGGGCAGCCACGAGCAGTACTTC. It specifies CASSLALGSHEQYF.